These T cell receptor beta chains were read from a single sample in a study of shared T cell receptors in the human thymus. The table came from immunoSEQ multiplex PCR; TCRdb's copy has only in-frame clones and leaves some out. The sample yields some 760,000 clones, approximately 85% seen once. The sample was also linked to a second study, of human thymus T cells.

Source material: thymocytes. These receptor sequences come from a girl in the first two years of life with a congenital heart defect. CDR3s include the opening cysteine and the closing phenylalanine or tryptophan. Each record gives: J gene, D gene, clone size, V gene, CDR3 protein, CDR3 DNA. A D gene is named only where the DNA matches it firmly. A clone size is listed for some rows: how often the clone was seen (once, few, many), or a class if it is expanded.

TRBJ2-1	TRBD2	.	TRBV15	CATSSTRTSGQWANEQFF	TGTGCCACCAGCAGCACTAGGACTAGCGGGCAATGGGCCAATGAGCAGTTCTTC
TRBJ2-7	.	.	TRBV7-9	CASSSLLRTKRGEQYF	TGTGCCAGCAGCTCCTTACTCCGGACCAAGCGAGGGGAGCAGTACTTC
TRBJ1-2	.	.	TRBV7-4	CASSPKGYGYTF	TGTGCCAGCAGCCCCAAGGGGTATGGCTACACCTTC
TRBJ1-2	TRBD1	.	TRBV5-1	CASKGGTGNGYTF	TGCGCCAGCAAGGGCGGGACAGGGAACGGCTACACCTTC
TRBJ2-7	.	.	TRBV11-2	CASSSNGDEQYF	TGTGCCAGCAGCTCCAACGGTGACGAGCAGTACTTC
TRBJ2-3	.	.	TRBV5-1	CASSGDFFMEWTTTDTQYF	TGCGCCAGCAGCGGGGACTTTTTTATGGAATGGACAACCACAGATACGCAGTATTTT
TRBJ2-5	TRBD2	.	TRBV5-8	CARTGLAGYAWGETQYF	TGTGCCAGGACTGGGCTAGCGGGCTACGCTTGGGGGGAGACCCAGTACTTC
TRBJ2-7	.	.	TRBV4-3	CASSQVGGTEGQDSYEQYF	TGCGCCAGCAGCCAAGTAGGAGGGACCGAAGGCCAAGATTCCTACGAGCAGTACTTC
TRBJ2-1	TRBD1	.	TRBV7-9	CASSLERTGWDNEQFF	TGTGCCAGCAGCTTAGAACGGACAGGGTGGGACAATGAGCAGTTCTTC
TRBJ2-1	.	.	TRBV5-1	CASSFRGSATREDYNEQFF	TGCGCCAGCAGCTTTAGGGGGTCGGCTACACGCGAGGACTACAATGAGCAGTTCTTC
TRBJ1-3	TRBD1	.	TRBV7-6	CASSKKPGQRTGNTIYF	TGTGCCAGCAGCAAAAAACCGGGACAGAGGACTGGAAACACCATATATTTT
TRBJ2-5	TRBD1	.	TRBV4-1	CASSLRDRGRETQYF	TGCGCCAGCAGCCTACGGGACAGGGGAAGAGAGACCCAGTACTTC
TRBJ1-2	.	.	TRBV6-1	CASIPQTDSHGYTF	TGTGCCAGCATACCTCAGACAGATTCTCATGGCTACACCTTC
TRBJ2-5	TRBD2	.	TRBV19	CASSIERAGTSLRLETQYF	TGTGCCAGTAGTATAGAAAGAGCCGGGACTAGCTTGAGATTGGAGACCCAGTACTTC
TRBJ1-4	.	.	TRBV5-6	CASSLLLGADEKLFF	TGTGCCAGCAGCCTCCTGTTGGGGGCGGATGAAAAACTGTTTTTT
TRBJ2-5	TRBD2	.	TRBV11-2	CASSYIAGGFQETQYF	TGTGCCAGCAGCTATATAGCGGGGGGCTTCCAAGAGACCCAGTACTTC
TRBJ1-1	.	.	TRBV7-6	CASRTNSNRYTEAFF	TGTGCCAGCAGAACTAATTCCAACAGGTACACTGAAGCTTTCTTT
TRBJ1-1	TRBD1	.	TRBV7-4	CASSHKIPGQGHLGTEAFF	TGTGCCAGCAGCCATAAAATCCCGGGACAGGGACATTTGGGCACTGAAGCTTTCTTT
TRBJ2-7	TRBD1	.	TRBV5-1	CASSFGEDRGNCYEQYF	TGCGCCAGCAGCTTCGGTGAGGACAGGGGGAATTGTTACGAGCAGTACTTC
TRBJ1-5	.	.	TRBV5-1	CASSLSGNQPQHF	TGCGCCAGCAGCTTGTCCGGCAATCAGCCCCAGCATTTT
TRBJ2-5	.	.	TRBV5-8	CASSFRYQETQYF	TGTGCCAGCAGCTTCCGGTACCAAGAGACCCAGTACTTC
TRBJ2-7	TRBD1	.	TRBV9	CASSPRPTGLRSYEQYF	TGTGCCAGCAGCCCCCGGCCGACAGGGTTACGCTCCTACGAGCAGTACTTC
TRBJ1-2	.	.	TRBV5-4	CASSLWTASNYGYTF	TGTGCCAGCAGCTTGTGGACAGCCTCTAACTATGGCTACACCTTC
TRBJ2-1	.	.	TRBV11-1	CASSLVPGGASRYNEQFF	TGTGCCAGCAGCTTAGTACCCGGAGGGGCTAGCAGATACAATGAGCAGTTCTTC
TRBJ1-2	TRBD1	once	TRBV4-3	CASSRRQGRVGGYTF	TGCGCCAGCAGCCGAAGACAGGGGCGCGTAGGTGGCTACACCTTC
TRBJ1-6	TRBD1	.	TRBV4-3	CASRNVRDSNSPPHF	TGCGCCAGCAGAAACGTCCGGGACAGCAATTCACCCCCCCACTTT
TRBJ2-3	.	.	TRBV28	CASSFEMTGKDTDTQYF	TGTGCCAGCAGTTTCGAGATGACAGGAAAGGACACAGATACGCAGTATTTT
TRBJ1-2	.	.	TRBV9	CASSVGMTANYGYTF	TGTGCCAGCAGCGTGGGGATGACAGCTAACTATGGCTACACCTTC
TRBJ1-1	.	.	TRBV15	CATSYGWSRDTEAFF	TGTGCCACCAGTTACGGCTGGTCGAGGGACACTGAAGCTTTCTTT
TRBJ2-2	.	.	TRBV12-2	CASRSGTGWTGELFF	TGTGCAAGTCGCTCCGGTACAGGGTGGACCGGGGAGCTGTTTTTT
TRBJ2-2	.	few	TRBV28	CASSFSGTLNTGELFF	TGTGCCAGCAGTTTTAGCGGAACCCTAAACACCGGGGAGCTGTTTTTT
TRBJ2-3	TRBD2	few	TRBV5-1	CASSPEASGGAAVSTDTQYF	TGCGCCAGCAGCCCGGAGGCTAGCGGGGGGGCGGCGGTAAGCACAGATACGCAGTATTTT
TRBJ2-7	.	.	TRBV5-8	CASSRLSLFYEQYF	TGTGCCAGCAGCCGCCTCTCCCTATTCTACGAGCAGTACTTC
TRBJ1-5	TRBD1	.	TRBV23-1	CASSQSVRGTLRNQPQHF	TGCGCCAGCAGTCAATCCGTCAGGGGGACCCTTCGCAATCAGCCCCAGCATTTT
TRBJ1-1	.	.	TRBV9	CASSVVSGEKGCTEAFF	TGTGCCAGCAGCGTAGTAAGCGGGGAAAAGGGGTGCACTGAAGCTTTCTTT